This TCR beta chain was found in a study of blood T cells in healthy people across ages. A sample-barcoded 5' primer and a J-beta primer mix were used in a second PCR of about 7 to 12 cycles. TCRdb fed the 5' RACE reads into MiXCR, producing one record per CDR3 protein. Found here are over 600,000 distinct CDR3 sequences, 35% to 60% of them singletons; the top ten hold around a sixth. This clonotype has just one count. The CDR3 is 11 amino acids. Germline CDR1 SQVTM, CDR2 ANQGSEA. Between the trimmed V and J ends, which lost 6 bases and 3 bases, there was a span of 8 bases. The sample comprised blood. The V and J genes are TRBV29-1 and TRBJ1-2; D call uncertain. This receptor was identified in a man older than 75 in good health. The CDR3 DNA reads TGCAGCGTACGGTGGGACTATGGCTACACCTTC. Amino acid sequence: CSVRWDYGYTF. Using reference TRBV29-1 and TRBJ1-2 for the parts outside the CDR3, the full variable domain is SAVISQKPSRDICQRGTSLTIQCQVDSQVTMMFWYRQQPGQSLTLIATANQGSEATYESGFVIDKFPISRPNLTFSTLTVSNMSPEDSSIYLCSVRWDYGYTFGSGTRLTVV.